This T cell receptor beta chain appears in the sequencing data of a study of cytomegalovirus exposure and HLA in healthy donors. Primers included in the PCR were 60 Vbeta and 13 Jbeta primers. The method was immunoSEQ multiplex PCR; TCRdb's version includes in-frame clones alone and lacks a portion of them. The sample consists of fewer than 120,000 clones, more than 60% of them appearing once. In the case of this clone: Its antigen is not known.

Study-level results: With further analysis later on, most CMV-associated TCR beta chains appeared HLA-restricted. Among donors in an Asian-associated ancestry cluster, a later analysis reportedly found fewer N-insertions than the roughly 680-donor mean. A later analysis showed TCR association rates differing by HLA locus, peaking at DRB1 and lowest at HLA-C.

Sequencing input: PBMCs. This sequence was found in a man aged 25-45 years in good health and CMV-seropositive.

The CDR3 DNA reads TGTGCCAGCAGCCCAGACAGGGGCGTCAACGAGCAGTACTTC. It encodes CASSPDRGVNEQYF. The V call is TRBV11-1, the J call TRBJ2-7; 8 bases agree with TRBD1. The V gene's germline CDR1 is SGHAT and CDR2 FQDESV (reference sequence). The CDR3 totals 14 residues. Trimming at V came to 5 bases and at J to 5 bases, leaving 8 bases not matched to a gene.